The 4 T cell receptor beta chains in this list originate from one sample, sequenced in a study of shared T cell receptors in the human thymus. The method was immunoSEQ multiplex PCR; TCRdb's version includes in-frame clones alone and lacks a portion of them. This sample yields 500,000 to 850,000 clones, of which over 75% are seen a single time; roughly 0.0086% belongs to the top ten. These data were likewise used in another study, on human thymus T cells.

The sequenced sample consisted of thymocytes. These receptors came from a boy under three years old with a congenital heart defect.

The chain joins TRBV4-3 to TRBJ1-1; TRBD1 agrees at 8 bases. The germline V gene encodes CDR1 LGHNA and CDR2 YSLEER. V lost 0 bases and J lost 8; bases outside the gene matches: 17. CDR3 size: 18 residues. The CDR3 loop reads CASSQDFPGTGPRREAFF. DNA of the CDR3: TGCGCCAGCAGCCAAGATTTCCCCGGGACAGGACCTCGTCGAGAAGCTTTCTTT.

The chain joins TRBV5-4 to TRBJ1-2, with D possibly being TRBD1 (5 bases). There are 15 residues in the CDR3. V lost 0 bases and J 2 bases, leaving 11 bases between the germline ends. Germline values: CDR1 SGHNT, CDR2 YYREEE (reference sequence). CDR3 in DNA: TGTGCCAGCAGCTTGGAAGGACACATCAACTATGGCTACACCTTC. It codes for CASSLEGHINYGYTF. The full variable domain, in which reference TRBV5-4 and TRBJ1-2 provide the parts outside the CDR3, is ETGVTQSPTHLIKTRGQQVTLRCSSQSGHNTVSWYQQALGQGPQFIFQYYREEENGRGNFPPRFSGLQFPNYSSELNVNALELDDSALYLCASSLEGHINYGYTFGSGTRLTVV.

The CDR3 region is CASSLGREGPPDTQYF. CDR3 nucleotides: TGTGCCAGCAGTTTAGGGCGGGAGGGGCCCCCAGATACGCAGTATTTT. The rearrangement links TRBV28 to TRBJ2-3; TRBD2 matches 9 bases. The J segment lost 4 bases and the V segment lost 2 bases, leaving 7 bases of the junction unmatched. The CDR3 is 16 residues long. Germline CDR1 MDHEN, CDR2 SYDVKM.

The chain has TRBV5-5 and TRBJ1-3, with TRBD1 identical over 11 bases. After removal of 2 bases from V and 7 bases from J, the junction contained 8 bases not matched to a gene. The CDR3 length is 16 residues. Germline V gives CDR1 SGHKS, CDR2 YYEKEE (reference sequence). CDR3 DNA: TGTGCCAGCAGCTTCATCCCGGGACAGGGGGACAACACCATATATTTT. This encodes CASSFIPGQGDNTIYF.